This T cell receptor beta chain was found in a study of blood T cell repertoires in COVID-19. The wider study: PBMCs, B-cell-depleted T cells, or T cells were the source of the cDNA or gDNA that made up the material.

Sequencing was performed with immunoSEQ multiplex PCR; in TCRdb, only in-frame clones are kept and a portion is missing. This table holds 120,000 to 150,000 clones, 85% to 90% found once. V lost 8 bases to trimming and J lost 8 bases, with 15 bases between them. This CDR3 is built from 13 residues. CDR1 and CDR2 (germline): MNHEY, SVGAGI. This TCR derives from a man aged 50 or older who had recovered from COVID-19. Sequences were obtained from peripheral blood. The chain recombines TRBV6-5 with TRBJ1-4; perhaps TRBD1 as D (6 bases). The CDR3 loop reads CASETGSREKLFF. CDR3 nucleotide sequence: TGTGCCAGCGAAACAGGGTCTCGGGAAAAACTGTTTTTT.